The 14 T cell receptor beta chains given below trace back to one sample, sequenced in a study of CD8 T cells in ankylosing spondylitis. TCRdb passed the 5' RACE reads through MiXCR, listing each CDR3 protein once. The sample includes just under 95,000 distinct CDR3 sequences, 8.5% to 9% of them seen just once. Sequences were obtained from blood, either unsorted or a sorted T cell fraction (not recorded which). Receptors originate from a male donor with ankylosing spondylitis or in good health (not recorded which).

This clonotype was seen ten or more times. The chain links TRBV10-1 to TRBJ2-2; D may be TRBD1 (7 bases). Germline CDR1 reads WNHNN; CDR2 reads SYGVQD (reference sequence). V was trimmed by 9 bases and J by 5 bases, leaving 22 bases between them. This CDR3 region has 16 residues. CDR3 in DNA: TGCGCCAGTATACCCCTGACAGGGACTTTGACCGGGGAGCTGTTTTTT. It specifies CASIPLTGTLTGELFF.

This clonotype was recorded many times. An end of the junction differs from the germline gene, which may be a read error. The chain recombines TRBV28 with TRBJ1-6; D is uncertain. There are 13 residues in the CDR3. CDR1 is MDHEN, CDR2 SYDVKM, per germline. CDR3 nucleotide sequence: TGTGCCAGCAGTCACAGAATTAATCCACCCCTCCACTTT. Its protein product is CASSHRINPPLHF.

This clonotype was counted many times. The chain uses TRBV10-3 and TRBJ2-1; D may match TRBD1 or TRBD2 (6 bases each). Germline values: CDR1 ENHRY, CDR2 SYGVKD. Trimming removed 2 bases at V and 10 bases at J, with 15 bases between. This CDR3 is built from 14 residues. This chain's CDR3 is CAISEGGPVGEQFF. As DNA, the CDR3 is TGTGCCATCAGTGAGGGGGGGCCTGTTGGGGAGCAGTTCTTC.

Ten or more counts support this clonotype. The chain links TRBV7-3 to TRBJ2-3, with 8 bases aligning to TRBD2. J was trimmed by 6 bases and V by 2 bases; bases with no gene match: 7. CDR3 length: 15 amino acids. Germline CDR1 and CDR2: SGHTA and FQGTGA. CDR3 loop: CASSLAGGHWDTQYF. The CDR3 coding sequence is TGTGCCAGCAGCTTAGCGGGGGGTCACTGGGATACGCAGTATTTT.

This clonotype was counted at least ten times. DNA of the CDR3: TGTGCCAGCAGCCAATCCCGGGACAGGGGGCGGGTGGGGACTGAAGCTTTCTTT. Protein product: CASSQSRDRGRVGTEAFF. The chain combines TRBV6-1 with TRBJ1-1, with 12 bases fitting TRBD1. The CDR3 spans 18 residues. The V and J ends lost 6 bases and 5 bases, in that order; junction bases with no gene match: 16. Germline lookup yields CDR1 MNHNS and CDR2 SASEGT.

The chain is built from TRBV20-1 and TRBJ2-5; no clear D gene. The CDR3 runs to 11 residues. V was cut by 3 bases and J by 5 bases, with 7 bases left in between. Looked up from germline, CDR1 is DFQATT and CDR2 is SNEGSKA (reference sequence). CDR3: CSARFQETQYF. CDR3 sequence (DNA): TGCAGTGCTAGGTTCCAGGAGACCCAGTACTTC.

This clonotype was seen at least ten times. CDR3 in amino acids: CASSLSSGGAWNEQFF. The CDR3 coding sequence is TGCGCCAGCAGCTTGAGTAGCGGGGGGGCATGGAATGAGCAGTTCTTC. This chain links TRBV5-1 with TRBJ2-1, with 11 bases aligning to TRBD2. The CDR3 extends over 16 amino acids. CDR1 is SGHRS, CDR2 YFSETQ, per germline. V trimming: 1 base; J trimming: 7 bases; junction bases outside the gene matches: 7.

This clonotype was observed many times. The rearrangement joins TRBV5-1 to TRBJ1-6; the D is unclear. Germline lookup yields CDR1 SGHRS and CDR2 YFSETQ. The CDR3 contains 15 residues. With 5 bases removed from V and 6 bases from J, the gap between germline ends came to 15 bases. The CDR3 sequence: CASSWSPESNSPLHF. DNA for the CDR3: TGCGCCAGCAGTTGGTCGCCAGAGTCTAATTCACCCCTCCACTTT. Complete variable domain (other parts from reference TRBV5-1 and TRBJ1-6): KAGVTQTPRYLIKTRGQQVTLSCSPISGHRSVSWYQQTPGQGLQFLFEYFSETQRNKGNFPGRFSGRQFSNSRSEMNVSTLELGDSALYLCASSWSPESNSPLHFGNGTRLTVT.

Many counts were recorded for this clonotype. V is TRBV5-1 and J is TRBJ2-3; 10 bases map to TRBD2. V was pared by 4 bases and J by 2 bases, with 10 bases of the junction left unmatched. Germline V gives CDR1 SGHRS, CDR2 YFSETQ. The CDR3 totals 17 residues. The chain's CDR3 is CASSQKISGGTTDTQYF. The DNA for the CDR3 is TGCGCCAGCAGCCAAAAAATTAGCGGGGGGACCACAGATACGCAGTATTTT.

This clonotype was detected many times. The rearrangement uses TRBV28 and TRBJ2-1, with TRBD1 matching over 7 bases. The V segment lost 3 bases and the J segment 1 base; nucleotides outside the gene matches: 9. This CDR3 is 17 amino acids long. Germline V CDR1 and CDR2: MDHEN, SYDVKM. The CDR3 region is CASSFWTGKESYNEQFF. The CDR3, as DNA: TGTGCCAGCAGTTTCTGGACAGGCAAAGAATCCTACAATGAGCAGTTCTTC.

This clonotype was counted many times. The chain is built from TRBV7-8 and TRBJ1-2, with TRBD1 as a possible D gene (5 bases). Trimming removed 5 bases from V and 10 bases from J, with 17 bases in between. Germline V gives CDR1 SGHVS, CDR2 FQNEAQ. CDR3 length: 13 amino acids. CDR3 loop: CASSTRGGVVYTF. CDR3 sequence (DNA): TGTGCCAGCAGCACAAGGGGAGGGGTTGTCTACACCTTC. The full variable domain, completed using reference TRBV7-8 and TRBJ1-2, is GAGVSQSPRYKVAKRGQDVALRCDPISGHVSLFWYQQALGQGPEFLTYFQNEAQLDKSGLPSDRFFAERPEGSVSTLKIQRTQQEDSAVYLCASSTRGGVVYTFGSGTRLTVV.

This clonotype appeared many times. The V and J genes are TRBV12-3 or TRBV12-4 and TRBJ2-1, with 13 bases lining up with TRBD2. J gave up 4 bases and V 1 base, and 10 bases lay outside the gene matches. The CDR3 runs to 19 residues. The CDR3, as DNA: TGTGCCAGCAGTTTAGAAGAACTAGCGGGGGGGAAGACTTACAATGAGCAGTTCTTC. Translated, it gives CASSLEELAGGKTYNEQFF.

Worth noting for this clonotype: One junction end does not reproduce the germline sequence, and a read error may be involved. The chain joins TRBV7-6 to TRBJ2-1, with D perhaps TRBD2 (5 bases). The CDR3 runs to 13 residues. CDR1 is SGHVS, CDR2 FNYEAQ, per germline. The CDR3 bases are TGTGCTAGCAGCTACCAGGAAGCGGAGGAGCAGTTCTTC. Amino acid sequence: CASSYQEAEEQFF.

This clonotype was detected ten times or more. The rearrangement uses TRBV27 and TRBJ2-4, with a tentative D call TRBD2 (5 bases). The CDR3 runs 13 residues. Trimming took off 6 bases at V and 8 bases at J, with 14 bases between the two ends. Germline loops: CDR1 MNHEY, CDR2 SMNVEV (reference sequence). CDR3 in amino acids: CASRARGRDIQYF. The CDR3 coding sequence is TGTGCCAGCAGAGCACGAGGGAGAGACATTCAGTACTTC.